The 20 T cell receptor beta chains below come from one sample, sequenced in a study of blood T cell repertoires in COVID-19. TCRdb's table, derived via immunoSEQ multiplex PCR, lists solely in-frame clones and lacks some. The sample has 410,000 or so clones, about 91% seen once. The sequencing input was peripheral blood. The receptors shown here come from a woman in her forties with COVID-19, enrolled during active disease.

The rearrangement links TRBV24-1 to TRBJ1-5, with TRBD1 as a possible D gene (6 bases). Per the germline V gene, CDR1 is KGHDR and CDR2 is SFDVKD. This CDR3 is built from 15 residues. Trimming shortened V by 2 bases and J by 3 bases, and 10 bases separated the two germline ends. Here the CDR3 reads CATSDSSGVNQPQHF. The CDR3 DNA reads as TGTGCCACCAGTGATTCCTCAGGGGTCAATCAGCCCCAGCATTTT.

The chain combines TRBV29-1 with TRBJ2-1; a weak D match, TRBD2 (5 bases). From germline, CDR1 is SQVTM and CDR2 ANQGSEA. V was pared by 6 bases and J by 0 bases, with 15 bases between. The CDR3 is 15 residues long. DNA of the CDR3: TGCAGCGTCCCCCGGGGAAGTAGCTCCTACAATGAGCAGTTCTTC. This translates into CSVPRGSSSYNEQFF.

This chain links TRBV30 with TRBJ1-6, with TRBD1 matching over 7 bases. CDR3 length: 16 amino acids. Germline lookup yields CDR1 GTSNPN and CDR2 SVGIG (reference sequence). V trimming: 1 base; J trimming: 8 bases; junction bases outside the gene matches: 11. The CDR3 DNA reads as TGTGCCTGGAGTGCGACAGGGAGGTTTTTTGATTCACCCCTCCACTTT. It encodes CAWSATGRFFDSPLHF.

V is TRBV5-4 and J is TRBJ2-1, with 9 bases matching TRBD2. The CDR3 contains 14 residues. Germline trimming cut 0 bases from V and 8 bases from J; bases unmatched to any gene: 3. Germline V lookup: CDR1 SGHNT, CDR2 YYREEE (reference sequence). CDR3 sequence (DNA): TGTGCCAGCAGCTTGGGGGGACTAGCCCATGAGCAGTTCTTC. Translating gives CASSLGGLAHEQFF.

The J gene is TRBJ1-3, the V gene TRBV9; 7 bases match TRBD1. V shed 3 bases and J 2 bases; nucleotides not matched to a gene: 5. CDR3 size: 15 residues. Germline values: CDR1 SGDLS, CDR2 YYNGEE. The CDR3 region has the DNA TGTGCCAGCAGCGCCTCAGGGGGAACTGGAAACACCATATATTTT. Its protein is CASSASGGTGNTIYF. Combining the CDR3 with reference TRBV9 and TRBJ1-3 gives the whole variable domain DSGVTQTPKHLITATGQRVTLRCSPRSGDLSVYWYQQSLDQGLQFLIQYYNGEERAKGNILERFSAQQFPDLHSELNLSSLELGDSALYFCASSASGGTGNTIYFGEGSWLTVV.

The chain combines TRBV27 with TRBJ2-7; D gene uncertain. CDR1 and CDR2 from the germline V gene are MNHEY and SMNVEV (reference sequence). There are 14 residues in the CDR3. Trimming left V 3 bases short and J 3 bases short, with 12 bases between. The CDR3 coding sequence is TGTGCCAGCAGTTTCCTCCCAGACTTCTACGAGCAGTACTTC. It yields the protein CASSFLPDFYEQYF.

V gene TRBV6-5 combines with J gene TRBJ1-6, with D tentatively TRBD1 (6 bases). CDR1 and CDR2 (germline): MNHEY, SVGAGI. Trimming removed 10 bases from V and 8 bases from J, with 12 bases in between. The length of the CDR3 is 12 residues. CDR3 sequence reads: CATAGGDSPLHF. As DNA, the CDR3 is TGTGCCACAGCGGGGGGCGATTCACCCCTCCACTTT.

V usage is TRBV4-3 and J usage is TRBJ2-1, with a weak D call TRBD2 (6 bases). The V gene lost 0 bases and the J gene lost 4 bases, with 19 bases spanning the gap. CDR3 length equals 18 residues. CDR1 LGHNA and CDR2 YSLEER come from the germline V gene. CDR3 region: CASSQENGPAGLYNEQFF. CDR3 nucleotides: TGCGCCAGCAGCCAAGAAAATGGTCCAGCGGGCCTTTACAATGAGCAGTTCTTC.

The V call is TRBV21-1, the J call TRBJ2-3; TRBD1 was called by the table and not checked on the DNA. TRBV21-1 is flagged as a pseudogene. The CDR3 contains 20 residues. Here the CDR3 reads CASSKKKRTDYRGSTDTQYF. CDR3 nucleotide sequence: TGTGCCAGCAGCAAAAAGAAGAGGACAGACTATCGCGGTAGCACAGATACGCAGTATTTT.

The rearrangement uses TRBV29-1 and TRBJ2-5; 11 nucleotides match TRBD2. Per the germline V gene, CDR1 is SQVTM and CDR2 is ANQGSEA. J was trimmed by 4 bases and V by 8 bases; bases with no gene match: 6. The CDR3 covers 13 residues. CDR3 region: CSTLLAGAETQYF. CDR3 DNA: TGCAGCACCTTACTAGCGGGGGCAGAGACCCAGTACTTC.

The chain combines TRBV2 with TRBJ1-2; TRBD1 matches 7 bases. CDR1 and CDR2 from the germline V gene are SNHLY and FYNNEI. The CDR3 is made up of 15 amino acids. Trimming took 5 bases from V and 0 from J; bases not matched to a gene: 6. CDR3 residues: CASSRDSQANYGYTF. The CDR3 DNA sequence: TGTGCCAGCAGTCGGGACAGTCAAGCTAACTATGGCTACACCTTC. Complete variable domain (other parts from reference TRBV2 and TRBJ1-2): EPEVTQTPSHQVTQMGQEVILRCVPISNHLYFYWYRQILGQKVEFLVSFYNNEISEKSEIFDDQFSVERPDGSNFTLKIRSTKLEDSAMYFCASSRDSQANYGYTFGSGTRLTVV.

The gene calls are TRBV19 and TRBJ2-1, with D possibly TRBD1 on 5 matching bases. CDR3 length: 14 amino acids. V was shortened by 4 bases and J by 0 bases, with 7 bases between the two germline ends. CDR1 LNHDA and CDR2 SQIVND come from the germline V gene (reference sequence). The CDR3 loop is CASSNRFSYNEQFF. The CDR3 DNA follows: TGTGCCAGTAGTAACAGGTTCTCCTACAATGAGCAGTTCTTC.

The gene calls are TRBV2 and TRBJ1-3; weak D call: TRBD1 (5 bases). The CDR3 runs to 15 residues. V was trimmed by 3 bases and J by 0 bases, leaving 9 bases between them. CDR1 SNHLY and CDR2 FYNNEI come from the germline V gene. DNA of the CDR3: TGTGCCAGCAGTGACATGGGGGGCTCTGGAAACACCATATATTTT. Its translation: CASSDMGGSGNTIYF.

This clone was observed a single time. The chain employs TRBV5-1 and TRBJ2-5, with TRBD2 as a possible D gene (5 bases). Germline V CDR1 and CDR2: SGHRS, YFSETQ. The ends were cut back, 4 bases at V and 5 bases at J, with 9 bases in the middle. The CDR3 covers 12 residues. The CDR3 coding sequence is TGCGCCAGCAGCCTCCCGGGGGAGACCCAGTACTTC. Translating it yields CASSLPGETQYF.

The chain uses TRBV27 and TRBJ2-1, with a tentative D call TRBD1 (5 bases). This CDR3 contains 17 residues. Trimming cost V 5 bases and J 0 bases, with 17 bases left between them. Germline V gene data show CDR1 as MNHEY and CDR2 as SMNVEV (reference sequence). This CDR3 is CASSPYADRSSYNEQFF. The CDR3 bases are TGTGCCAGCAGTCCATACGCCGACAGAAGCTCCTACAATGAGCAGTTCTTC.

V and J are TRBV15 and TRBJ2-3; TRBD1 matches 12 bases. Germline trimming cut 0 bases from V and 4 bases from J; bases unmatched to any gene: 5. The CDR3 extends over 17 amino acids. Germline V lookup: CDR1 LNHNV, CDR2 YYDKDF (reference sequence). CDR3 nucleotide sequence: TGTGCCACCAGCAGAGAGGGGACAGGGGGCATCGCAGATACGCAGTATTTT. Translation gives CATSREGTGGIADTQYF.

The V gene is TRBV9, the J gene TRBJ2-7, with D possibly matching TRBD2 (5 bases). Germline V CDR1 and CDR2: SGDLS, YYNGEE. The CDR3 totals 14 residues. Trimming pared 0 bases from V and 2 bases from J, leaving 9 bases between. The CDR3 nucleotides are TGTGCCAGCAGCGTAGTCAGCGGAACCTACGAGCAGTACTTC. Translation gives CASSVVSGTYEQYF.

The chain uses TRBV7-6 and TRBJ2-2, with D possibly matching TRBD2 (5 bases). Between the trimmed V and J ends, which lost 0 bases and 8 bases, there was a span of 19 bases. This CDR3 comprises 17 residues. CDR1 and CDR2 from the germline V gene are SGHVS and FNYEAQ. The CDR3 sequence is CASSLARSPNRGGELFF. CDR3 bases: TGTGCCAGCAGCTTAGCGCGAAGCCCAAACCGGGGTGGGGAGCTGTTTTTT.

The table lists this clone with a few counts. This rearrangement joins TRBV5-1 to TRBJ2-3; no clear D gene. The CDR3 consists of 11 residues. V lost 7 bases to trimming and J lost 0 bases, with 3 bases between them. The germline V gene encodes CDR1 SGHRS and CDR2 YFSETQ. Here the CDR3 reads CASQSTDTQYF. The CDR3 DNA reads as TGCGCCAGCCAGAGCACAGATACGCAGTATTTT. The variable domain in full, with the rest retrieved from reference TRBV5-1 and TRBJ2-3, is KAGVTQTPRYLIKTRGQQVTLSCSPISGHRSVSWYQQTPGQGLQFLFEYFSETQRNKGNFPGRFSGRQFSNSRSEMNVSTLELGDSALYLCASQSTDTQYFGPGTRLTVL.

This rearrangement joins TRBV6-9 to TRBJ2-5; 12 bases align to TRBD2. J gave up 5 bases and V 5 bases, and 30 bases lay outside the gene matches. Germline V gene lookup returns CDR1 MNHGY and CDR2 SVAAGI. This CDR3 region has 23 residues. CDR3 coding DNA: TGTGCCAGCAGTCGTCCCCTTCGGAGGTGGCTAGCGGGAGGGCCAGGGATGGTGGAGACCCAGTACTTC. It encodes CASSRPLRRWLAGGPGMVETQYF.